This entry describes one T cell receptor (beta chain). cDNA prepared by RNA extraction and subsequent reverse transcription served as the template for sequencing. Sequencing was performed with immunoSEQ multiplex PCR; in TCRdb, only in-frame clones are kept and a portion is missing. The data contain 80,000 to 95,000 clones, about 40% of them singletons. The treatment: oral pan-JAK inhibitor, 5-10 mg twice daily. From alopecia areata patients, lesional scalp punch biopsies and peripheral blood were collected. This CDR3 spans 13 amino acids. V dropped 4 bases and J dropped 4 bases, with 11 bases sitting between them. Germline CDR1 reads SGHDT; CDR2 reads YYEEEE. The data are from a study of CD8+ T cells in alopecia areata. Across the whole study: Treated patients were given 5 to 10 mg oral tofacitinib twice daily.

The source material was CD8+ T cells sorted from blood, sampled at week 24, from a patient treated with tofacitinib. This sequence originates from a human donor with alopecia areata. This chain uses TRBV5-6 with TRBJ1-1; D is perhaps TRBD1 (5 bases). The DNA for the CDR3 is TGTGCCAGCAGCCCGGGGGGGGGCACTGAAGCTTTCTTT. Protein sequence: CASSPGGGTEAFF.